This TCR beta chain was captured in a study of molecular identifiers for immune sequencing clone quantification. TCRdb processed the PCR reads anew with MiXCR; each CDR3 protein has one entry. The sample lists hundreds of thousands of distinct CDR3 sequences, approximately 24% occurring once. This clonotype has at least ten counts. The sequenced sample was naive CD8+ T cells from blood, with Jurkat cell RNA spiked in. Specified subset: FACS-sorted CD8+CD4-CCR7+CD45RA+ naive T cells. This TCR was recovered from a human donor in good health. Some libraries in this study had Jurkat cell RNA spiked in.

DNA of the CDR3: TGCGCCAGCAGCCAAGAGCAGGAGGGCTCCTACGAGCAGTACTTC. Translation gives CASSQEQEGSYEQYF. The rearrangement uses TRBV4-3 and TRBJ2-7; tentative D call: TRBD2 (6 bases). Germline assignment: CDR1 LGHNA and CDR2 YSLEER. Trimming removed 0 bases at V and 0 bases at J, with 9 bases between. The CDR3 sequence is 15 residues long.